This T cell receptor beta chain was recovered during a study of beta chain features in type 1 diabetes. Study details: Age, gender, cell numbers and subset yield matched between patients and controls. Study outcomes and limitations: Insertions at VDJ junctions were less frequent in type 1 diabetes patients. These patients also deleted more nucleotides at the same junctions. Unsettled here was the matter of whether HLA type influences TCRB rearrangement.

The isolated RNA, all of it, was reverse transcribed, so expressed TCRB transcripts were what got sequenced. Using immunoSEQ multiplex PCR, the repertoire was profiled, and TCRdb retains in-frame clones only, with some absent. The repertoire holds more than 350,000 clones, with roughly 11% as singletons. With regard to this clone: The antigen is unknown.

Trimming cost V 2 bases and J 7 bases; bases outside gene matches: 10. CDR1 SGHTA and CDR2 FQGTGA come from the germline V gene. The CDR3 spans 16 residues. Sorting based on CD45RO/CCR7/CD25/CD127/CD95/CD27 separated CD4+ naive, central memory, regulatory and stem cell-like memory cells. Specimen: naive CD4+ T cells from blood. The origin of this receptor is a woman between 18 and 29 years old in good health. The chain links TRBV7-3 to TRBJ2-5; 10 nucleotides line up with TRBD2. CDR3 bases: TGTGCCAGCAGCTTAGGGGCTAGCGGGGGCCGGCGGACCCAGTACTTC. This gives the protein CASSLGASGGRRTQYF.